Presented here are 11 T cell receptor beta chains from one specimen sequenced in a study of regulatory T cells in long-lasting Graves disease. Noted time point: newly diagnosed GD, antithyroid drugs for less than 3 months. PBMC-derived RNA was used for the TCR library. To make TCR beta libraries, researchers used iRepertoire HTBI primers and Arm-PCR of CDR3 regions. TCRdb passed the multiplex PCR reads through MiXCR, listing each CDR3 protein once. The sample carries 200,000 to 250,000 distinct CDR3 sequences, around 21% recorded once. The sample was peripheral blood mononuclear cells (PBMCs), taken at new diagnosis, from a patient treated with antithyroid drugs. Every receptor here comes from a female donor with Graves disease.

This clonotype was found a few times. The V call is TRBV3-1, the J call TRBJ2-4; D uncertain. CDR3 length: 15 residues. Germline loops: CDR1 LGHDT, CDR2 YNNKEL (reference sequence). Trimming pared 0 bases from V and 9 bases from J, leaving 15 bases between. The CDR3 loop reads CASSQDCTGLSIQYF. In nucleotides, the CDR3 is TGTGCCAGCAGCCAAGATTGTACGGGTTTAAGCATTCAGTACTTC.

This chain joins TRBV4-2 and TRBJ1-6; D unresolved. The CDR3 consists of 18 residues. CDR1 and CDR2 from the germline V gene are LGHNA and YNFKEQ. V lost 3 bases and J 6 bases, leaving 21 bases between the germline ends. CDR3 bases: TGTGCCAGCAGCCAGGGCTTACAGACCACTAGCGGTAATTCACCCCTCCACTTT. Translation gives CASSQGLQTTSGNSPLHF.

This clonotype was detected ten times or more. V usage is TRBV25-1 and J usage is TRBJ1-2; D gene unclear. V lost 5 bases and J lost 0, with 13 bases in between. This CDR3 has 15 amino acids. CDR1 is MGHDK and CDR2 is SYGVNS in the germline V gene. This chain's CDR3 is CASSKPGESNYGYTF. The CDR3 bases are TGTGCCAGCAGTAAACCGGGAGAGTCTAACTATGGCTACACCTTC.

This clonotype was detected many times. In nucleotides, the CDR3 is TGTGCCACCAGCAGAGATCTCCCCCGGATCTATGGCTACACCTTC. It yields the protein CATSRDLPRIYGYTF. V and J are TRBV15 and TRBJ1-2; D gene unclear. V was cut by 0 bases and J by 4 bases, with 12 bases left in between. The CDR3 sequence is 15 residues long. Germline V gene sequence: CDR1 LNHNV, CDR2 YYDKDF (reference sequence).

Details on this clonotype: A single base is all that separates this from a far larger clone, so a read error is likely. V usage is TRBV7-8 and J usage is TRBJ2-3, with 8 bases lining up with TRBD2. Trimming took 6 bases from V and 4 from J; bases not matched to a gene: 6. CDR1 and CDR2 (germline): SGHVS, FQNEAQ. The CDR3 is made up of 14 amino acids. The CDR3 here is CASRLRTSPDTQYF. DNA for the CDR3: TGTGCCAGCAGATTGAGGACTAGCCCAGATACGCAGTATTTT. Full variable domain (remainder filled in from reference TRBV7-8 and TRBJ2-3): GAGVSQSPRYKVAKRGQDVALRCDPISGHVSLFWYQQALGQGPEFLTYFQNEAQLDKSGLPSDRFFAERPEGSVSTLKIQRTQQEDSAVYLCASRLRTSPDTQYFGPGTRLTVL.

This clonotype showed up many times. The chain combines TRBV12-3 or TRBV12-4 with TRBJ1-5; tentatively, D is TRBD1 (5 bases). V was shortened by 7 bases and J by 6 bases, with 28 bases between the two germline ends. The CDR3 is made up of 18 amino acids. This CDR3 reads CASTHRAITGQGVQPQHF. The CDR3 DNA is TGTGCCAGCACTCACAGAGCAATTACCGGACAAGGGGTTCAGCCCCAGCATTTT.

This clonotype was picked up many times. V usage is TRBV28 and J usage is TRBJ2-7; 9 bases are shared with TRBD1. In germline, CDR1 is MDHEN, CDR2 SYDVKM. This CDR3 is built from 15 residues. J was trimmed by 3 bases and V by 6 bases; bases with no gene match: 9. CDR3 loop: CASSLHGTGSYEQYF. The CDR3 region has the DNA TGTGCCAGCAGCTTGCACGGGACAGGGAGCTACGAGCAGTACTTC.

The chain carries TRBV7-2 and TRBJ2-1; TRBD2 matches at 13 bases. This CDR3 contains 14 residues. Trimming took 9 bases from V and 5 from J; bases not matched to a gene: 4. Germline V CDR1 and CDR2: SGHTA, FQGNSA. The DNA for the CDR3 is TGTGCCAGTGGGGGACTAGCGGGGAACAATGAGCAGTTCTTC. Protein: CASGGLAGNNEQFF. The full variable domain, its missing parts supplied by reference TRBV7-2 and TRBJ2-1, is GAGVSQSPSNKVTEKGKDVELRCDPISGHTALYWYRQSLGQGLEFLIYFQGNSAPDKSGLPSDRFSAERTGGSVSTLTIQRTQQEDSAVYLCASGGLAGNNEQFFGPGTRLTVL.

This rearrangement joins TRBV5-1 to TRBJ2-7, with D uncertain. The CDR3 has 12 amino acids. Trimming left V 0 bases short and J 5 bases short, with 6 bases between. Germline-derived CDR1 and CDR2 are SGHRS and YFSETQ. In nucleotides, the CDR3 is TGCGCCAGCAGCTTGGATGGGAACGAGCAGTACTTC. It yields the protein CASSLDGNEQYF.

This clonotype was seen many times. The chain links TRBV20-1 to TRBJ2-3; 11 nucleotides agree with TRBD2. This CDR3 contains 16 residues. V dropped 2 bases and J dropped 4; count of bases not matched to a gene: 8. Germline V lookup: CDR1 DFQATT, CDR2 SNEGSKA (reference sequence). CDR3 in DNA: TGCAGTGCTAGACCTTTAGCGGGAGGGTCGGCAGATACGCAGTATTTT. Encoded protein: CSARPLAGGSADTQYF.

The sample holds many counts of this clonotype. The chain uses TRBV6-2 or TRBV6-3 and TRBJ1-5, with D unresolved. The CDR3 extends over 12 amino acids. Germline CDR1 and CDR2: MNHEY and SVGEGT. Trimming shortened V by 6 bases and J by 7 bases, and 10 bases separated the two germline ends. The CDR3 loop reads CASRSFTQPQHF. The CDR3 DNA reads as TGTGCCAGCAGGTCTTTCACGCAGCCCCAGCATTTT.